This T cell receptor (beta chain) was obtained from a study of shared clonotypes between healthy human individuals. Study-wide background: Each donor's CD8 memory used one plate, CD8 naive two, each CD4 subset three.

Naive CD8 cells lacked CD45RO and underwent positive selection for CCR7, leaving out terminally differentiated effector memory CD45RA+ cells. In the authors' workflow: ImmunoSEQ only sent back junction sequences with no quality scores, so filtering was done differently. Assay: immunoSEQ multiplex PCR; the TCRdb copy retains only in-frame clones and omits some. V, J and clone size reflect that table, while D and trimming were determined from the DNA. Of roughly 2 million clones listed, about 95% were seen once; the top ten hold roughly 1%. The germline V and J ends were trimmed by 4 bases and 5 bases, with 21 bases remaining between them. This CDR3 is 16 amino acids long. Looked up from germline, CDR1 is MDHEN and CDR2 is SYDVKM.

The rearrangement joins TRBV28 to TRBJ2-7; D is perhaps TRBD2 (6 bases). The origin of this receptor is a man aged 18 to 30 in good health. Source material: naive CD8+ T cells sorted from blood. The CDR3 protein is CASSSPRDGGIHEQYF. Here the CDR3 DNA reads TGTGCCAGCAGTTCTCCCCGGGACGGGGGTATCCACGAGCAGTACTTC.